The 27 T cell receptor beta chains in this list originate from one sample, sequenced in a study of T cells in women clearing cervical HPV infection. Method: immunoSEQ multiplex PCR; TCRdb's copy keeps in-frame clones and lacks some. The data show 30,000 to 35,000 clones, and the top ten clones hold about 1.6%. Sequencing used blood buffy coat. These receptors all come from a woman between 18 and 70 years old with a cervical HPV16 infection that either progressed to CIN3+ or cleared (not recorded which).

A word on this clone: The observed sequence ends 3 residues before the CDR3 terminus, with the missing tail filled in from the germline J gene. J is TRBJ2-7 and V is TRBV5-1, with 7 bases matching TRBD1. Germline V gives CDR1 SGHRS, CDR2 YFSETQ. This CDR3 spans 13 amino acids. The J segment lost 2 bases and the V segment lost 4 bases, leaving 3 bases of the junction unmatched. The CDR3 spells CASSPTGAYEQYF. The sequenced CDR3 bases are TGCGCCAGCAGCCCCACAGGGGCCTACGAG.

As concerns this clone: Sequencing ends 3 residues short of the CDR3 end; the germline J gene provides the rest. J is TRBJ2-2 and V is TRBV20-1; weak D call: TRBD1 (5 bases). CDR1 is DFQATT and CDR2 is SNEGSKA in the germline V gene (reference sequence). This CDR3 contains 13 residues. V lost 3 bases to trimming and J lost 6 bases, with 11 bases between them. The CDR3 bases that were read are TGCAGTGCTAGTCCTGGGGCCGCCGGGGAG. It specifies CSASPGAAGE. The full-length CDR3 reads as CSASPGAAGELFF.

CDR3 loop: CSVARQGQETQYF. The sequenced CDR3 bases are TGCAGCGTAGCCAGACAGGGACAGGAGACG. The rearrangement links TRBV29-1 to TRBJ2-3; TRBD1 matches 8 bases. The CDR3 end lies 3 residues beyond the end of the read and is filled in from the germline J gene. The CDR3 covers 13 residues. Germline lookup yields CDR1 SQVTM and CDR2 ANQGSEA.

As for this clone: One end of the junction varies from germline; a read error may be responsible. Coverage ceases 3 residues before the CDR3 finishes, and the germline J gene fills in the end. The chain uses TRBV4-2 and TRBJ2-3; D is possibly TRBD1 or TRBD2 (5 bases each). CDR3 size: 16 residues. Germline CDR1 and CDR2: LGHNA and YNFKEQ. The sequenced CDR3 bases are TGCGCCAGCAGCCAAGATTGGGAGACAGCCTCAAGTACG. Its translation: CASSQDWETASST. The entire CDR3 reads CASSQDWETASSTQYF.

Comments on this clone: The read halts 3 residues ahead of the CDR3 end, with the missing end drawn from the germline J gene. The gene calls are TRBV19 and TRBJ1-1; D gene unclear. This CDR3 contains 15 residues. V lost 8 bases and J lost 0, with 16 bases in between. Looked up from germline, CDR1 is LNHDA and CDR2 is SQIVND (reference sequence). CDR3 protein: CASSRNRAMNTEAFF. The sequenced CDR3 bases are TGTGCCAGTTCTAGAAACCGAGCCATGAACACTGAA.

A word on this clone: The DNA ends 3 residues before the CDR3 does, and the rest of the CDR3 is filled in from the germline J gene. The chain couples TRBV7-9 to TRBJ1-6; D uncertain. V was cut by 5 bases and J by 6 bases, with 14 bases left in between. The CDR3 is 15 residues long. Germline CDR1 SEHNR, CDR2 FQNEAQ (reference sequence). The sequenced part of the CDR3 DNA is TGTGCCAGCAGCCTTCTAGACCCTTTTAATTCACCC. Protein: CASSLLDPFNSP. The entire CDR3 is CASSLLDPFNSPLHF.

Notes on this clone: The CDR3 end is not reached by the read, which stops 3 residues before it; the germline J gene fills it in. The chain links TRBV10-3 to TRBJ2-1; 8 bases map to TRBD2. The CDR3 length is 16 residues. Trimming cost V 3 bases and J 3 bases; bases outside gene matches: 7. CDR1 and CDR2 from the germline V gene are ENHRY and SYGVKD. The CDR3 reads CAISDGRLAIYNEQFF. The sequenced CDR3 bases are TGTGCCATCAGTGATGGGAGACTAGCGATCTACAATGAG.

CDR3 DNA (partial): TGTGCCAGCAGTGGGACTAGAACAGATACG. Encoded protein: CASSGTRTDT. The CDR3, in full, reads CASSGTRTDTQYF. The chain carries TRBV2 and TRBJ2-3; 7 bases are a match to TRBD2. The CDR3 goes on 3 residues after the read ends, and that part is filled in from the germline J gene. This CDR3 region has 13 residues. Trimming took 4 bases from V and 3 from J; bases not matched to a gene: 1. Germline V CDR1 and CDR2: SNHLY, FYNNEI.

The CDR3 region is CASSFRFNKRNTIYF. The DNA read from the CDR3 is TGTGCCAGCAGCTTTCGGTTTAATAAAAGAAACACC. The V gene is TRBV5-6, the J gene TRBJ1-3; D is unclear. The CDR3 end falls 3 residues outside the read, so it is completed with the germline J gene. This CDR3 has 15 residues. With 2 bases removed from V and 5 bases from J, the gap between germline ends came to 14 bases. Germline V gives CDR1 SGHDT, CDR2 YYEEEE.

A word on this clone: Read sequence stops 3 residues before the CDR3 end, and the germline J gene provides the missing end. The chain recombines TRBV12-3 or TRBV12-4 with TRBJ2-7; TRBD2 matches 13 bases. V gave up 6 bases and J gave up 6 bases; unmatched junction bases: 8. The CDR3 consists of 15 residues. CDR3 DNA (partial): TGTGCCAGCAGGGAAGGGACTAGCGGGATCGGCGAG. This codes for CASREGTSGIGE. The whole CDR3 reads CASREGTSGIGEQYF.

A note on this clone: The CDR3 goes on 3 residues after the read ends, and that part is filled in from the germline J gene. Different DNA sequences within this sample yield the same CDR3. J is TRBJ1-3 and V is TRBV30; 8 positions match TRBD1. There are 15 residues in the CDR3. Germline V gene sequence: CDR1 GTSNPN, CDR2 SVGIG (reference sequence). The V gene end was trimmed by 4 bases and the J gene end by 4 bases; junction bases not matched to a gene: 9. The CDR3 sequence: CAWTGQGGKGNTIYF. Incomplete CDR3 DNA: TGTGCCTGGACTGGACAGGGTGGGAAAGGAAACACC.

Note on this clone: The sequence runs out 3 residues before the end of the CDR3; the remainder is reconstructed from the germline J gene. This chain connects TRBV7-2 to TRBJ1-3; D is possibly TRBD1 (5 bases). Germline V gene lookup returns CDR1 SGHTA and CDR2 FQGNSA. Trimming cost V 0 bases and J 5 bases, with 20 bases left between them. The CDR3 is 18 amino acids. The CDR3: CASSLAPWGGSRRNTIYF. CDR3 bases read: TGTGCCAGCAGCTTAGCCCCCTGGGGGGGATCGAGGAGAAACACC.

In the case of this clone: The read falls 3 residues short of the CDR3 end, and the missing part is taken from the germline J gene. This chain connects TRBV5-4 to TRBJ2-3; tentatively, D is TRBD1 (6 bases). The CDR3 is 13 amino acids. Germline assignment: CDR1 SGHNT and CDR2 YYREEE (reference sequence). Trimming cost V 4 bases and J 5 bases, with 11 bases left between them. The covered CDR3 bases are TGTGCCAGCAGCCCTCGACAGGAAGATACG. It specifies CASSPRQEDT. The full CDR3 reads CASSPRQEDTQYF.

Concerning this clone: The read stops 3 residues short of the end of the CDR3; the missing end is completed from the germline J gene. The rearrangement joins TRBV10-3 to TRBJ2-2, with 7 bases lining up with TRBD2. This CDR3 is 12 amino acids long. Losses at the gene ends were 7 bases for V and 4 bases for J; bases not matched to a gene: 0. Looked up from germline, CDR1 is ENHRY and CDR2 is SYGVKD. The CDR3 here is CAITSGTGELFF. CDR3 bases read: TGTGCCATCACTAGCGGCACCGGGGAG.

The CDR3 here is CASSPGLAASYEQYF. Partial CDR3 DNA: TGTGCCAGCAGCCCGGGACTAGCGGCTTCCTACGAG. The rearrangement links TRBV11-2 to TRBJ2-7; 11 bases are shared with TRBD2. The missing CDR3 end, 3 residues past where the read stops, is filled in from the germline J gene. The CDR3 is made up of 15 amino acids. Germline CDR1 SGHAT, CDR2 FQNNGV. J gave up 1 base and V 5 bases, and 4 bases lay outside the gene matches.

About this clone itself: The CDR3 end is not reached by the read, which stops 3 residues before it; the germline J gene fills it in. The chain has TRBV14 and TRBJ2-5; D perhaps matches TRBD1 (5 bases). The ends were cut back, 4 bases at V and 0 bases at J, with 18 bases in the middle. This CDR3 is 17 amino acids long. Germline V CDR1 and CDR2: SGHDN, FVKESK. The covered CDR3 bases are TGTGCCAGCAGCCGTGGGTTGACAGCTACGTACCAAGAGACC. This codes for CASSRGLTATYQET. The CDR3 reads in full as CASSRGLTATYQETQYF.

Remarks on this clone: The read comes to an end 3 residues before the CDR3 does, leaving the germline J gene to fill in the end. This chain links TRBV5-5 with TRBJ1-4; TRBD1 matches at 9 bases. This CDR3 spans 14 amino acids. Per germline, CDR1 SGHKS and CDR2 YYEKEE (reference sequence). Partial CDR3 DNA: TGTGCCAGCAGCCTGGACAGGGGAAATTCACCA. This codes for CASSLDRGNSP. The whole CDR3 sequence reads CASSLDRGNSPLFF.

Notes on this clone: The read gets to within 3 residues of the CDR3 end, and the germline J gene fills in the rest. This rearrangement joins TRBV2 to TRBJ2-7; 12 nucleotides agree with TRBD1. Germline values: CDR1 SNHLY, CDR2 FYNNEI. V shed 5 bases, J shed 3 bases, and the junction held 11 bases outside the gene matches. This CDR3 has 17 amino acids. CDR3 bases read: TGTGCCAGCAGTACGTCCCGGGACAGGGGGCGGGGCTACGAG. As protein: CASSTSRDRGRGYE. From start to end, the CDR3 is CASSTSRDRGRGYEQYF.

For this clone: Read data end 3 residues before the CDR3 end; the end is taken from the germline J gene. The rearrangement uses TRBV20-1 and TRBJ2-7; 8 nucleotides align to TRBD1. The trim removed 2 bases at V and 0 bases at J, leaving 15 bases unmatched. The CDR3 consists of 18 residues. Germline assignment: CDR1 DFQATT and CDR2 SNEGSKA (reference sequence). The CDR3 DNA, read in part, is TGCAGTGCTAGATTTGATCGATCCGGGACAGGTCTCTCCTACGAG. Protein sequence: CSARFDRSGTGLSYE. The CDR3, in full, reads CSARFDRSGTGLSYEQYF.

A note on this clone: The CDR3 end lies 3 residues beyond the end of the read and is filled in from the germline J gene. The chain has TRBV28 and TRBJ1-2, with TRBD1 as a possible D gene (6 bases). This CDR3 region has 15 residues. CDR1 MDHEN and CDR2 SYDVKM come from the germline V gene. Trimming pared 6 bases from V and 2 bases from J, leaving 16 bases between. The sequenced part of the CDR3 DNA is TGTGCCAGCAGCCCTTCCGGGAGGGGGAACTATGGC. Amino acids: CASSPSGRGNYG. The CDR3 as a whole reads CASSPSGRGNYGYTF.

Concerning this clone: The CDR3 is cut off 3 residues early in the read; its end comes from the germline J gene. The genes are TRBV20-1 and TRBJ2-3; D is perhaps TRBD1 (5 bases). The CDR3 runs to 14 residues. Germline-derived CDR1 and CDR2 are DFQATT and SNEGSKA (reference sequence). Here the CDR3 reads CSARGQGSNQPQYF. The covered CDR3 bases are TGCAGTGCTAGGGGTCAGGGTAGCAATCAGCCG.

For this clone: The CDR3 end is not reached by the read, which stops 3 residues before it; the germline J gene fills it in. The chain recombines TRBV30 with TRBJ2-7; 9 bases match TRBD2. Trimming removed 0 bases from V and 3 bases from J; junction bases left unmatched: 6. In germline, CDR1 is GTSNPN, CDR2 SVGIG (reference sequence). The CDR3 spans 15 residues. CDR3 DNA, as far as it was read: TGTGCCTGGAGTGTAAAACTAGCGGGCGACTACGAG. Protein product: CAWSVKLAGDYE. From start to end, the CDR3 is CAWSVKLAGDYEQYF.

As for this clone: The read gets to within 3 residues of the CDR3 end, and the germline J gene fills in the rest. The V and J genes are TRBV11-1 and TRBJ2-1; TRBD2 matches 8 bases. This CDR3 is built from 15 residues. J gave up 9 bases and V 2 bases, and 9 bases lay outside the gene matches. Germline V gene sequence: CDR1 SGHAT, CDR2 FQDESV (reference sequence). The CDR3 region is CASSLMNGGAGEQFF. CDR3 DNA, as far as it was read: TGTGCCAGCAGCTTAATGAACGGGGGGGCCGGTGAG.

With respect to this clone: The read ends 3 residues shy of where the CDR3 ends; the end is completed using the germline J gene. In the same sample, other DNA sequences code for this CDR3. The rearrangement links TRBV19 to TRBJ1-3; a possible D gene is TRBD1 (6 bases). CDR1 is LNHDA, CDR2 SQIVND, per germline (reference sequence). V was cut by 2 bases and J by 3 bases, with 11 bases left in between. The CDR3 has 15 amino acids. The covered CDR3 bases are TGTGCCAGTAGTATAACAGGGATTCTTGGAAACACC. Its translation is CASSITGILGNT. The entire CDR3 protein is CASSITGILGNTIYF.

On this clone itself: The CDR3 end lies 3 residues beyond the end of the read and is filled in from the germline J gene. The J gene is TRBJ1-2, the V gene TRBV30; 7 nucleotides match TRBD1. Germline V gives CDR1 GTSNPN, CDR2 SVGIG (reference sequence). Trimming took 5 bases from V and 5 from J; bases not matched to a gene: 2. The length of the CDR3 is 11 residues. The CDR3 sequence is CAWSGGYGYTF. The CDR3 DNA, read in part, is TGTGCCTGGTCAGGGGGTTATGGC.

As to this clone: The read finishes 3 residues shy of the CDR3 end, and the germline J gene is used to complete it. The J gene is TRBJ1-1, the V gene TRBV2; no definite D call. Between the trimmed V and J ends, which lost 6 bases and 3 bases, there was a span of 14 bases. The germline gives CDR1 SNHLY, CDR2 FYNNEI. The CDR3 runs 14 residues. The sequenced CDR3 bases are TGTGCCAGCAGGGACCCAACGGGGTACACTGAA. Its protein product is CASRDPTGYTE. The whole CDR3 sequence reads CASRDPTGYTEAFF.

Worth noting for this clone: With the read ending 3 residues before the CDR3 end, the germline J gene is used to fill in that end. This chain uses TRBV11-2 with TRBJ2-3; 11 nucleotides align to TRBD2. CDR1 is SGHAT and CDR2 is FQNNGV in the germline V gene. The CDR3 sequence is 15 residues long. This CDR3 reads CASSLAGGVSETQYF. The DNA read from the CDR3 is TGTGCCAGCAGTCTAGCGGGAGGAGTATCGGAGACG.